This TCR beta chain was observed in a study of shared clonotypes between healthy human individuals (dated by TCRdb to the early 2020s). For context, the study as a whole: The cohort comprised a couple of women and a few men aged 18 to 49 years. For each donor, CD4 naive and CD4 memory were each given three plates, CD8 naive was given two plates, and CD8 memory was given one plate. To estimate repertoire size and how much clonotype sharing occurs between individuals, the study deeply sequenced the blood TCR repertoires of five healthy adults. Different laboratories and diverse techniques were used to prepare libraries and sequence TCR repertoires, to increase sequencing depth and limit assay-specific biases. Leukapheresis yielded between about 0.85 and 10 billion PBMCs per donor. Points the paper makes about the study in general: Naive subsets generally had larger estimated clonotype richness than memory subsets did. Roughly 5% of naive CD4, around 4% of naive CD8, approximately 2% of memory CD4, and more than 0.35% of memory CD8 clonotypes were shared across four donors. Pairwise subsampling led to the expectation that sequencing depth would affect the degree of clonotype sharing among donors. Because the study included a small number of donors, the genetic and exposure-history diversity represented was limited. Sampling was restricted to blood, and TCR repertoires in tissue are likely to differ from TCR repertoires in blood. Compared with non-shared clonotypes, clonotypes shared by all four sorted-subset donors had higher generation probabilities. Rarefaction of sorted-subset datasets indicated incomplete sequencing despite the large sequencing depth.

The junction shows trimming of 1 base on V and 3 bases on J, and the gene matches do not reach 2 bases of it. Taken from cysteine to phenylalanine, the CDR3 has 15 residues. The only DNA kept is the CDR3, 45 bases in frame from the first base. The germline V gene gives CDR1 as MGHRA and CDR2 as YSYEKL. CD8 naive samples were obtained by positive selection for CCR7 among CD45RO-negative cells, yielding a CD45RA+CCR7+ population from which TemRA cells were excluded. The donors were healthy, HIV-negative adults who had no recently reported acute infections or vaccinations. Only Caucasian adults living in Nashville, Tennessee, USA were represented among the donors. Blood was obtained by leukapheresis, after which PBMCs were separated by Ficoll-Histopaque density gradient centrifugation and cryopreserved in liquid nitrogen vapor phase. Analytical flow cytometry was used to check the purity and quantity of every magnetically sorted T cell population. Genomic DNA was isolated from every sorted fraction and measured by UV absorbance on a Nanodrop 2000c.

Using the deep immunoSEQ assay, TCR CDR3 regions were amplified from genomic DNA by multiplex PCR. Extracted genomic DNA from each cell subset was spread evenly across all wells of several immunoSEQ 96-well plates, with each plate serving as a replicate. Each replicate PCR for sorted subsets received about 180 ng genomic DNA, equal to 28,000 or so T cell genomes. The purified libraries were quantified using a Qubit 3.0 fluorometer, sized with a Bioanalyzer 2100, and then quantified again using the KAPA Library Quantification kit. A separate single-read 150-cycle Illumina NextSeq 550 flow cell was used to sequence each immunoSEQ 96-well plate. In the source study's methods: The immunoSEQ output contained only junctional sequences without quality scores, so filtering could not match that applied to full-length reads. To assign V/J genes and CDR3, sequences were annotated against IMGT germline references using PyIR, a Python wrapper for IgBLAST v1.9. Reads were filtered out if the reads had weak V/J assignments (E-value above 1e-6), no CDR3, stop codons, out-of-frame junctions, or ambiguous translated residues. V3J clonotypes were defined as sequences sharing an identical inferred V gene, J gene, and CDR3 amino acid sequence. To compute the percentage overlap between repertoires, the number of shared unique clonotypes was divided by the size of the smaller repertoire. RTK rarefaction, the Chao1 estimator, and Recon v2.1 estimates of unobserved clonotypes were used to assess repertoire richness. Generation probabilities were computed with OLGA for all TCRbeta clonotypes obtained by the gDNA method from four donors. The table comes from immuneACCESS by way of TCRdb, which keeps in-frame sequences with V and J called. Part of the clones is missing from these tables; in studies checked, under half for an unresolved V gene and the rest for unknown reasons. The DNA gave D and trimming, while V, J and clone size come from that table. The sample records about 2 million clones, approximately 94% of which are singletons. Approximately 1% of the sample lies in the top ten.

A note on this clone: Its binding antigen is unknown. Base qualities are missing; no much larger clone stands one base away. The same CDR3 also results from other DNA sequences found in this sample.

Sequenced sample: naive CD8+ T cells sorted from blood. Read against the paper, the sample's cell subset or site label means: CD45RA+CCR7+. The TCR originated in a young man in good health. The chain was built from TRBV4-1 and TRBJ2-5, and 10 junctional nucleotides match TRBD2. The CDR3 is CASSQVLAGEETQYF. The DNA sequence follows: TGCGCCAGCAGCCAAGTTCTAGCGGGGGAAGAGACCCAGTACTTC.